This record concerns one TCR beta chain sequence. The antigen remains undetermined. This CDR3 has 14 residues. V lost 5 bases, J lost 8 bases, and 19 bases lay in between. Per germline, CDR1 SQVTM and CDR2 ANQGSEA. Together with a sample-barcoded 5' primer, a J-beta primer mix was included in a second PCR lasting roughly 7 to 11 cycles. TCRdb itself ran the 5' RACE reads through MiXCR, one entry per CDR3 protein. The repertoire includes about 970,000 distinct CDR3 sequences, roughly half of them detected once, and about a fifth sits in the top ten. This sample stems from a study of blood T cells in healthy people across ages. Broader study findings: When one million T cells were used, diversity estimates were thought to be underestimates. Per million T cells, TCR beta diversity dropped roughly linearly as age increased.

Each donor's blood draw was roughly 10 milliliters of peripheral blood. The receptor was derived from a woman in her sixties or seventies in good health. Source material: blood. V is TRBV29-1 and J is TRBJ2-1; tentative D call: TRBD2 (5 bases). Written as DNA, the CDR3 is TGCAGCGTTAAAGTTCCGGGAACCCACGATGAGCAGTTCTTC. As protein: CSVKVPGTHDEQFF.